This T cell receptor beta chain was sequenced in a study of OX40 agonist ivuxolimab in advanced cancers. Sampling times: baseline, cycle 4 day 1, cycle 7 day 1. The CDR3 contains 15 residues. Germline lookup yields CDR1 SGHAT and CDR2 FQNNGV. V was shortened by 5 bases and J by 1 base, with 14 bases between the two germline ends. Method: immunoSEQ multiplex PCR; TCRdb's copy keeps in-frame clones and lacks some. The sample lists roughly 120,000 clones, approximately 89% occurring once. The rearrangement joins TRBV11-2 to TRBJ2-5; D call uncertain. The source was CD4+ or CD8+ T cells sorted from blood, collected in a trial of the OX40 agonist ivuxolimab. This TCR derives from an adult with an advanced solid tumor such as melanoma, head and neck, liver or kidney cancer. The chain's CDR3 is CASSPTRSFQETQYF. CDR3 DNA sequence: TGTGCCAGCAGCCCCACCCGGTCCTTCCAAGAGACCCAGTACTTC.